This T cell receptor (beta chain) is from a study of shared clonotypes between healthy human individuals (dated by TCRdb to 2018 to 2020). For the study in its entirety: The cohort included a few men and a couple of women between 18 and 49 years of age. To estimate repertoire size and how much clonotypes are shared between individuals, the study performed deep sequencing of blood TCR repertoires from a few healthy adults. Libraries were prepared and TCR repertoires were sequenced by different laboratories using diverse techniques, in order to increase sequencing depth and limit assay-specific biases. For each donor, three plates each were used for CD4 naive and CD4 memory, two plates were used for CD8 naive, and one plate was used for CD8 memory. Leukapheresis yielded between about 0.94 and 9 billion PBMCs per donor. The paper as a whole reports these results and caveats: Because the study included only a small number of donors, the genetic and exposure-history diversity represented was limited. Only blood was sampled, and tissue TCR repertoires likely differ from those in blood. Rarefaction of sorted-subset datasets indicated incomplete sequencing despite the large sequencing depth. Larger estimated clonotype richness was generally found for naive subsets than for memory subsets. When a handful of donors were compared, the shared fraction of clonotypes was 5% to 6.5% for naive CD4, around 4% for naive CD8, 2% to 2.5% for memory CD4, and roughly 0.43% for memory CD8. Compared with non-shared clonotypes, clonotypes shared by all four sorted-subset donors had higher generation probabilities. Based on pairwise subsampling, the degree of clonotype sharing among donors was expected to be affected by sequencing depth.

The germline V gene (reference sequence) gives CDR1 as LNHDA and CDR2 as SQIVND. Taken from cysteine to phenylalanine, the CDR3 has 13 residues. The retained sequence is limited to the CDR3, 39 bases, with the frame set at the first base. V is shortened by 7 bases, J by 3 bases, and the region joining them spans 9 bases. Using the deep immunoSEQ assay, TCR CDR3 regions were amplified from genomic DNA by multiplex PCR. Extracted genomic DNA from each cell subset was distributed evenly across all wells of several immunoSEQ 96-well plates, and each plate was treated as a replicate. Each replicate PCR for sorted subsets received approximately 220 ng genomic DNA, equal to about 29,000 T cell genomes. Purified libraries were measured with a Qubit 3.0 fluorometer, size-checked on a Bioanalyzer 2100, and measured again with the KAPA Library Quantification kit. Every immunoSEQ 96-well plate was sequenced on a separate single-read 150-cycle Illumina NextSeq 550 flow cell. The study's processing was this. Because the immunoSEQ output included only junctional sequences and no quality scores, the filtering could not be the same as the filtering used for full-length reads. To assign V/J genes and CDR3, sequences were annotated against IMGT germline references using PyIR, a Python wrapper for IgBLAST v1.9. Reads were filtered out if the reads had weak V/J assignments (E-value above 1e-6), no CDR3, stop codons, out-of-frame junctions, or ambiguous translated residues. A V3J clonotype was defined by an identical inferred V gene, J gene, and CDR3 amino acid sequence. Percentage overlap between repertoires was computed as shared unique clonotypes divided by the size of the smaller repertoire. Three approaches were used to assess repertoire richness: RTK rarefaction, the Chao1 estimator, and Recon v2.1 estimates of unobserved clonotypes. For all TCRbeta clonotypes obtained by the gDNA method from a handful of donors, generation probabilities were computed with OLGA. Imported from immuneACCESS, the table was reduced by TCRdb to in-frame sequences with V and J called. These copies leave out some clones; in studies compared against another copy, an unresolved V gene accounts for under half, and the cause of the remainder is not known. That table furnishes V, J and clone size, whereas the DNA furnished D and trimming. The sample table records about 1 million clones; about 75% of these occur just once. The ten largest account for about 1.4% of the sample.

Notes on this clone: Its antigen is currently not known. No base-level quality is on record; no much larger clone is a single base apart.

Healthy HIV-negative adults with no recently reported acute infections or vaccinations were included as donors. Every donor was a Caucasian adult residing in Nashville, Tennessee, USA. Magnetic negative selection was used to enrich CD4+ T cells, after which naive cells were positively selected on CD45RA and the negative fraction became the memory subset. Blood was collected by leukapheresis, and PBMCs were isolated by Ficoll-Histopaque density gradient centrifugation and then cryopreserved in liquid nitrogen vapor phase. Purity and quantity of every magnetically sorted T cell population were checked by analytical flow cytometry. Genomic DNA was isolated from every sorted fraction and measured by UV absorbance on a Nanodrop 2000c.

The sequenced sample consisted of memory CD4+ T cells sorted from blood. This specimen's cell subset or site label, per the study, means: CD45RA-negative fraction. This receptor was obtained from a man aged 18 to 30 in good health. The rearranged segments are TRBV19 and TRBJ2-2, and TRBD1 may be the D gene, going by 5 matching bases. The DNA reads TGTGCCAGTACAGGGTTGGACACCGGGGAGCTGTTTTTT. It translates to CASTGLDTGELFF.